This T cell receptor beta chain was profiled in a study of T cells after yellow fever vaccination. TCRdb reprocessed the 5' RACE reads via MiXCR and lists one record per CDR3 protein. The sample carries around 590,000 distinct CDR3 sequences, approximately 13% recorded once. The V gene's germline CDR1 is SQVTM and CDR2 ANQGSEA. The CDR3 sequence is 12 residues long. J gave up 7 bases and V 7 bases, and 9 bases lay outside the gene matches. Study results and limitations: Although the secondary response was weaker, it peaked faster, at day 5 versus 15.

In its sample, this clonotype was seen a few times. As yet, its antigen is unknown. The source is a man aged 25-40 years who received the YFV17D yellow fever vaccine. The V gene is TRBV29-1, the J gene TRBJ1-2; 7 bases fit TRBD1. This sample comprised PBMCs, obtained on the day of the yellow fever booster vaccination. The CDR3 loop reads CSAKGANTGYTF. The CDR3, as DNA: TGCAGCGCCAAGGGGGCAAATACTGGCTACACCTTC. Variable domain in full (rest from reference TRBV29-1 and TRBJ1-2): SAVISQKPSRDICQRGTSLTIQCQVDSQVTMMFWYRQQPGQSLTLIATANQGSEATYESGFVIDKFPISRPNLTFSTLTVSNMSPEDSSIYLCSAKGANTGYTFGSGTRLTVV.